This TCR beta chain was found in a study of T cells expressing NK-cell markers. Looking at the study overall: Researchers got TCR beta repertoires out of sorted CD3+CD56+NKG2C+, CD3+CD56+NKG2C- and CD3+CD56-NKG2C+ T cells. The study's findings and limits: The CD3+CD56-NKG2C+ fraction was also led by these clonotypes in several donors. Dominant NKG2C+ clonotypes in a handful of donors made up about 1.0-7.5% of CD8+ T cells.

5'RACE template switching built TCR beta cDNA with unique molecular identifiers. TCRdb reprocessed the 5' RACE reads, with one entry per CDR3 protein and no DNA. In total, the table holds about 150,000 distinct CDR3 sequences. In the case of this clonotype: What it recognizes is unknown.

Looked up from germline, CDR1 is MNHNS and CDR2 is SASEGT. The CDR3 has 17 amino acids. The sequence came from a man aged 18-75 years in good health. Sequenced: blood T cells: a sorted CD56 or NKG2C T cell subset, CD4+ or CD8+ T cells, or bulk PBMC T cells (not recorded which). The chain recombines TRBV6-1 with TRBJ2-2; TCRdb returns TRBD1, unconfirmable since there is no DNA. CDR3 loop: CASKRQGHETNTGELFF.